Each of the 3 T cell receptor beta chains below was sequenced from the same sample in a study of blood T cell repertoires in COVID-19 (dated by TCRdb to the early 2020s). Libraries were constructed by the immunoSEQ multiplex PCR assay. The clones in this table, taken by TCRdb from immuneACCESS, are in-frame only. Not every clone is retained; where verified, under half of the shortfall comes from an unresolved V gene, and the cause of the rest is unknown. The sample table records roughly 230,000 clones; about 85% of these occur just once. 6.6% of the sample lies in the top ten. Sequencing was done on a sample of PBMCs or T cells enriched from blood (not recorded which). These TCRs come from a woman aged 50 to 65 who had been exposed to COVID-19.

This chain connects TRBV6-5 to TRBJ1-2; TRBD1 agrees at 8 bases. J lost 3 bases, V lost 7 bases, and 7 bases had no gene match. Germline V gives CDR1 MNHEY, CDR2 SVGAGI. CDR3 length: 14 residues. The CDR3 coding sequence is TGTGCCAGCACCGACATGGACAGGGACTATGGCTACACCTTC. It encodes CASTDMDRDYGYTF.

The genes are TRBV30 and TRBJ1-1, with D perhaps TRBD1 (5 bases). With 5 bases removed from V and 4 bases from J, the gap between germline ends came to 17 bases. This CDR3 contains 14 residues. Germline CDR1 and CDR2: GTSNPN and SVGIG (reference sequence). The CDR3: CAWGIGGSGTEAFF. The CDR3, as DNA: TGTGCCTGGGGGATCGGGGGGTCGGGCACTGAAGCTTTCTTT.

The chain uses TRBV9 and TRBJ2-3, with D tentatively TRBD2 (5 bases). Germline V gene lookup returns CDR1 SGDLS and CDR2 YYNGEE. This CDR3 is 14 amino acids long. The V and J ends lost 1 base and 5 bases respectively, with 11 bases between them. CDR3 nucleotide sequence: TGTGCCAGCAGCGTATCGGACTGGGGAGATACGCAGTATTTT. Its protein product is CASSVSDWGDTQYF.